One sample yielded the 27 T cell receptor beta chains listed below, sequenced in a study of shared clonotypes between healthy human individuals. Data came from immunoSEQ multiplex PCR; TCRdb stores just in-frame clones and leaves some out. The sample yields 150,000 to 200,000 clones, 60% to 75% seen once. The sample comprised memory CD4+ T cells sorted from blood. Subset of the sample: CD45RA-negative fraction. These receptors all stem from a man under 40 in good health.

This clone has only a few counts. CDR3 nucleotides: TGTGCCAGCAGTGAAGCTGGAGAGACCCAGTACTTC. It yields the protein CASSEAGETQYF. The chain uses TRBV2 and TRBJ2-5, with unresolved D. Per the germline V gene, CDR1 is SNHLY and CDR2 is FYNNEI. V was trimmed by 0 bases and J by 4 bases, leaving 3 bases between them. The CDR3 consists of 12 residues.

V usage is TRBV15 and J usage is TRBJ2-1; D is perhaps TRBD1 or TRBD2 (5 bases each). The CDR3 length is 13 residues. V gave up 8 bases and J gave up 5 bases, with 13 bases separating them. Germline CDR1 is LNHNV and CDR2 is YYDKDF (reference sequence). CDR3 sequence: CATSRDGNNEQFF. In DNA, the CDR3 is TGTGCCACCTCCCGGGACGGTAACAATGAGCAGTTCTTC.

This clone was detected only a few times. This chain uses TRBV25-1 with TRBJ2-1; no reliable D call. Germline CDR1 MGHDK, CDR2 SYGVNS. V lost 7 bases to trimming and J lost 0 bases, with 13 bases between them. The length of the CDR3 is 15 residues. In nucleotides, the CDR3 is TGTGCCAGCAATGACATCCGGCGCTCCTACAATGAGCAGTTCTTC. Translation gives CASNDIRRSYNEQFF. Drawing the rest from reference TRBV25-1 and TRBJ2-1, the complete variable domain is EADIYQTPRYLVIGTGKKITLECSQTMGHDKMYWYQQDPGMELHLIHYSYGVNSTEKGDLSSESTVSRIRTEHFPLTLESARPSHTSQYLCASNDIRRSYNEQFFGPGTRLTVL.

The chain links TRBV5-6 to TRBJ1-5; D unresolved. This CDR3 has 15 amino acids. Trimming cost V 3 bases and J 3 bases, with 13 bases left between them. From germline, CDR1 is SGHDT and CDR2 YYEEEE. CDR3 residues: CASSSGMRDNQPQHF. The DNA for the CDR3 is TGTGCCAGCAGCTCCGGGATGCGGGACAATCAGCCCCAGCATTTT.

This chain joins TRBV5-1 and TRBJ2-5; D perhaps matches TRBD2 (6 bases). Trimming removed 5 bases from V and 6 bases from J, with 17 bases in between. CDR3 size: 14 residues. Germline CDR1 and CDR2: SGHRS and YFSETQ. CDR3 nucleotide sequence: TGCGCCAGCAGACCCTGGGGTAGCGGCAAGACCCAGTACTTC. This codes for CASRPWGSGKTQYF.

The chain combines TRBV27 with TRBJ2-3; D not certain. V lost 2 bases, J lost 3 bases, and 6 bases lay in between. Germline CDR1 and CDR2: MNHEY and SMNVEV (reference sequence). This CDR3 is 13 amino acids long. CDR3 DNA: TGTGCCAGCAGTTTACTAGGGACAGATACGCAGTATTTT. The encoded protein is CASSLLGTDTQYF.

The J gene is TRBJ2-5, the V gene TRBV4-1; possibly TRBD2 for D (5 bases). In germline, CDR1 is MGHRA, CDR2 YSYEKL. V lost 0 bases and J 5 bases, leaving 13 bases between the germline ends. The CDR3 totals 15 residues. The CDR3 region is CASSQDDGNGETQYF. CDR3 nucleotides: TGCGCCAGCAGCCAAGACGACGGGAACGGGGAGACCCAGTACTTC.

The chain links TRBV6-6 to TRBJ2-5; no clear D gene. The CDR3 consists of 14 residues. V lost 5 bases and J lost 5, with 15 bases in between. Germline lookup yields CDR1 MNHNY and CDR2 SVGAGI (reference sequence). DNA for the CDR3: TGTGCCAGCAGTCCGAACCGGCTAGTCGAGACCCAGTACTTC. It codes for CASSPNRLVETQYF.

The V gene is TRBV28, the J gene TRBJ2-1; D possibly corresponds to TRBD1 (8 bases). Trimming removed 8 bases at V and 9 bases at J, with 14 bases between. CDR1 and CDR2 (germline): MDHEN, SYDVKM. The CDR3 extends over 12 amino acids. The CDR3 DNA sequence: TGTGCCAGCCCAGGGGGCGGGGGTGAGCAGTTCTTC. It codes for CASPGGGGEQFF.

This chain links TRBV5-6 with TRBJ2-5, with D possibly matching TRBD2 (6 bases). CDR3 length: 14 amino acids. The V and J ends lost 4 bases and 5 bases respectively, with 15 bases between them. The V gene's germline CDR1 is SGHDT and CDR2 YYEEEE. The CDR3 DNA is TGTGCCAGCAGCCTGGGACGCCGGGGGGAGACCCAGTACTTC. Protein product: CASSLGRRGETQYF.

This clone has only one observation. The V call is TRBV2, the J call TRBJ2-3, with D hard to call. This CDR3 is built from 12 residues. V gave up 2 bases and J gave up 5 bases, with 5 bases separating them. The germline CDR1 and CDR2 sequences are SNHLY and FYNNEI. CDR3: CASSESVDTQYF. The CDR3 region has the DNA TGTGCCAGCAGTGAATCGGTAGATACGCAGTATTTT.

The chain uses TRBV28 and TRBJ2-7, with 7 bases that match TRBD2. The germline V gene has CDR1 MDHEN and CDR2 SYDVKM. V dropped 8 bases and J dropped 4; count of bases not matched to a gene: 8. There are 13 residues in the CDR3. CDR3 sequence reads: CASVGGSRYEQYF. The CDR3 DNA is TGTGCCAGCGTGGGGGGGTCCAGATACGAGCAGTACTTC.

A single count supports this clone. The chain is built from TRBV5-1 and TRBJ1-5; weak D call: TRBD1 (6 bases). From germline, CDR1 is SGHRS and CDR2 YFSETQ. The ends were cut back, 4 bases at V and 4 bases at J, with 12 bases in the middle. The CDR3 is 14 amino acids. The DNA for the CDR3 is TGCGCCAGCAGCCTAGGGACATTTAATCAGCCCCAGCATTTT. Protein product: CASSLGTFNQPQHF.

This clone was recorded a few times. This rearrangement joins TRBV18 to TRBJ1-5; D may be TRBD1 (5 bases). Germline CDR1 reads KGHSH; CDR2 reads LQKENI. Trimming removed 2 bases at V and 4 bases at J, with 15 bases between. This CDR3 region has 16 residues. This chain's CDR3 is CASSPLGRGGNQPQHF. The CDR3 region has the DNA TGTGCCAGCTCACCATTGGGTCGCGGGGGAAATCAGCCCCAGCATTTT.

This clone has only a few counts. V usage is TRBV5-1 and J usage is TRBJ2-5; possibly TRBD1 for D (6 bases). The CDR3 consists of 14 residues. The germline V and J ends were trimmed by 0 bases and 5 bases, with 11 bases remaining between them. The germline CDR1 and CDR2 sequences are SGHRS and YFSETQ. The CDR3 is CASSLDRARETQYF. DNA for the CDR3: TGCGCCAGCAGCTTGGACAGGGCGCGGGAGACCCAGTACTTC.

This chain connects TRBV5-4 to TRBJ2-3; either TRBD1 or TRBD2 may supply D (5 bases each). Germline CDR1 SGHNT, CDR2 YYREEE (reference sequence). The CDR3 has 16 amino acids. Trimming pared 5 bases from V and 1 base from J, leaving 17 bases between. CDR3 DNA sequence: TGTGCCAGCAGGCGTCCCGGGACGGTCGGCACAGATACGCAGTATTTT. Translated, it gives CASRRPGTVGTDTQYF.

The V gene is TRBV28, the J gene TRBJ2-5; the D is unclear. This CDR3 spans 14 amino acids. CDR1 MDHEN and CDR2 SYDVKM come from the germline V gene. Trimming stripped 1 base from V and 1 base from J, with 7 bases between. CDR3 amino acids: CASSLSDSQETQYF. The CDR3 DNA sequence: TGTGCCAGCAGTTTATCAGATTCCCAAGAGACCCAGTACTTC.

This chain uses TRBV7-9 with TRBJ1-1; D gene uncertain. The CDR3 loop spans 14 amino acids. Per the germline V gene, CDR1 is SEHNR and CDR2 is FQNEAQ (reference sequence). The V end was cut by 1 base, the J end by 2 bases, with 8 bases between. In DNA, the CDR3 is TGTGCCAGCAGCTTAGGGCAGCGTAACACTGAAGCTTTCTTT. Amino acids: CASSLGQRNTEAFF. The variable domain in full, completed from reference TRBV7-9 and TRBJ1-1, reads DTGVSQNPRHKITKRGQNVTFRCDPISEHNRLYWYRQTLGQGPEFLTYFQNEAQLEKSRLLSDRFSAERPKGSFSTLEIQRTEQGDSAMYLCASSLGQRNTEAFFGQGTRLTVV.

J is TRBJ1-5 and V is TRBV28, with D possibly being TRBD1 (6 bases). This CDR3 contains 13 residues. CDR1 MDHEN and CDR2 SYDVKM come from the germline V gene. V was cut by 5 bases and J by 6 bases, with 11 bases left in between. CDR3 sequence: CASSGGGTQPQHF. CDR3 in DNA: TGTGCCAGCAGTGGAGGGGGAACTCAGCCCCAGCATTTT.

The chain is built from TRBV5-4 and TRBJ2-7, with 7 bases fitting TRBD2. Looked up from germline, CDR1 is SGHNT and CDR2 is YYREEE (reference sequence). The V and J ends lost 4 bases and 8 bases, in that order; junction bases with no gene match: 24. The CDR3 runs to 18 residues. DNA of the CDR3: TGTGCCAGCAGCCCTCGGACTAGGATTGGGGAAAAGTCGGTTAAGCAGTACTTC. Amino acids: CASSPRTRIGEKSVKQYF.

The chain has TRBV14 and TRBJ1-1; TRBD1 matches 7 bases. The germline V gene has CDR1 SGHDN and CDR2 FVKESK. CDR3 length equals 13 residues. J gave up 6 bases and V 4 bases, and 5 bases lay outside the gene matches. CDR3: CASSRDRVPEAFF. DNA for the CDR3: TGTGCCAGCAGCCGAGACAGGGTTCCTGAAGCTTTCTTT.

CDR3 DNA sequence: TGTGCCTCCAAATTTTCAGGAGAAGCTTTCTTT. Translating it yields CASKFSGEAFF. The chain recombines TRBV30 with TRBJ1-1; no reliable D call. Germline V gene sequence: CDR1 GTSNPN, CDR2 SVGIG (reference sequence). Trimming stripped 7 bases from V and 8 bases from J, with 14 bases between. The CDR3 has 11 residues.

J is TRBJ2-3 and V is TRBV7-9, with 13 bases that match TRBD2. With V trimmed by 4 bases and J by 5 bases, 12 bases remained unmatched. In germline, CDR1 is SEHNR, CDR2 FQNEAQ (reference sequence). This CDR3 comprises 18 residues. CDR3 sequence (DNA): TGTGCCAGCAGCTGGAGGACTAGCGGGGGACTTAAGGGAGATACGCAGTATTTT. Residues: CASSWRTSGGLKGDTQYF. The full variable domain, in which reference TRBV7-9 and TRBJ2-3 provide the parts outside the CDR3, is DTGVSQNPRHKITKRGQNVTFRCDPISEHNRLYWYRQTLGQGPEFLTYFQNEAQLEKSRLLSDRFSAERPKGSFSTLEIQRTEQGDSAMYLCASSWRTSGGLKGDTQYFGPGTRLTVL.

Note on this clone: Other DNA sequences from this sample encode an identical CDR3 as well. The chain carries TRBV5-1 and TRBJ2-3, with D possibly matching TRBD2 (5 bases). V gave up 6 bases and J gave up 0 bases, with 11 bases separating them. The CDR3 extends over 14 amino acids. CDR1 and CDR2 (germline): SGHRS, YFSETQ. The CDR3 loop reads CASIRGGSTDTQYF. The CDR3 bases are TGCGCCAGCATCCGGGGTGGAAGCACAGATACGCAGTATTTT.

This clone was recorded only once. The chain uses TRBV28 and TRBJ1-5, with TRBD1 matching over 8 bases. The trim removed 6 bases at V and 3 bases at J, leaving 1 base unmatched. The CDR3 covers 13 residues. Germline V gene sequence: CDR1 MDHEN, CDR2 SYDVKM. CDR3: CASRDRDNQPQHF. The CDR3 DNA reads TGTGCCAGCAGGGACAGGGACAATCAGCCCCAGCATTTT.

CDR3 DNA: TGTGCCAGCAGCTTATCGGCTAGCGGGAGGAATGAGCAGTTCTTC. Residues: CASSLSASGRNEQFF. V and J are TRBV7-9 and TRBJ2-1, with 11 bases identical to TRBD2. The CDR3 is 15 amino acids. In germline, CDR1 is SEHNR, CDR2 FQNEAQ (reference sequence). V lost 2 bases and J lost 7; bases outside the gene matches: 4.

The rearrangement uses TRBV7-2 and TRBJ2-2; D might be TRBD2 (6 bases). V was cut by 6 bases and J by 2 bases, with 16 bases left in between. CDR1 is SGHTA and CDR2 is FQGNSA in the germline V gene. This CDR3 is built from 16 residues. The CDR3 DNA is TGTGCCAGCAGACCCCCGGGCGGGGTCAACACCGGGGAGCTGTTTTTT. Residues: CASRPPGGVNTGELFF.